A single T cell receptor beta chain is shown here with its context. This clonotype has a handful of counts. Its target antigen remains unknown. Base qualities are missing; no much larger clone stands one base away. The record originates from a study of glioma-infiltrating T cells (dated by TCRdb to about 2016). For the wider study: The study sequenced TCR alpha- and beta-chain repertoires from glioma tissue, from non-neoplastic brain tissue and from matched peripheral blood mononuclear cells. Each tissue-infiltrating repertoire was compared with the same patient's peripheral blood repertoire to measure divergence between tissue and blood T-cell populations. Three low-grade glioma patients, 7 or 8 primary glioblastoma patients and three non-glioma patients contributing non-neoplastic brain tissue were included in the paired cohort. What the authors observed across the whole study: The group comparisons were based on small numbers of patients: three non-neoplastic, three low-grade glioma and several glioblastoma patients. VJ-independent divergence between tissue and blood was found to be below expectation in non-neoplastic patients but above expectation in all gliomas, particularly low-grade gliomas. Tissue and blood shared very few CDR3 sequences, a result attributed to high CDR3 diversity and limited sampling.

The CDR3 runs 15 residues from the cysteine to the phenylalanine. Only the CDR3 portion is preserved as DNA: 45 bases, with reading frame beginning at the first base. V loses 6 bases at its end and J loses 6 bases; junction bases beyond the gene matches: 7. Sequences MNHNS (CDR1) and SASEGT (CDR2) are obtained from the germline V gene. The iRepertoire nested amplicon-rescue multiplex PCR (arm-PCR) platform was used to amplify TCR alpha and beta CDR3 regions from RNA. One-step reverse transcription and amplification used about 95-400 ng of tissue mRNA or PBMC total RNA as input. Following bead purification, Illumina adapters were added through a secondary multiplex PCR, and the libraries were then gel-purified between 200 and 400 bp. The libraries contained internal 6-nucleotide barcodes that were used for demultiplexing. Libraries were sequenced on an Illumina MiSeq with 2x220 or 2x250 nucleotide paired-end reads. The source study handled its data this way. FLASH 1.2.11 was used to merge paired reads, and BWA-MEM then aligned the reads to the GRCh37 human genome before TRA and TRB reads were extracted. V and J assignment used an IMGT-derived reference of cassette sequences and CDR3 motifs that included pseudogenes. Reads were translated in three frames, and productive CDR3s were defined by a C…FGXG motif without stop codons. A clonotype was defined as a unique combination of a V-J cassette pair and a CDR3 amino acid sequence. Reads were filtered by Hamming distance, thresholded by each sample's sequence error rate in mapped regions. Through fastp at Q25 and MiXCR, TCRdb rebuilt clones from the public reads, retaining in-frame beta chains. All rows with the same CDR3 protein become a single entry with the most common DNA and genes. These V and J calls originate from TCRdb's pipeline instead of the authors' own analysis. The sample table records around 130,000 distinct CDR3 sequences; approximately 26% of these occur just once. The ten largest account for about a quarter of the sample.

The chain links TRBV6-1 with TRBJ1-5; 11 junctional bases match TRBD1. The material sequenced was glioma tissue, nonneoplastic brain tissue, or PBMCs (not recorded which). The clonotype comes from a human donor with low-grade glioma or glioblastoma, undergoing nonglioma brain surgery, or in good health (not recorded which). The CDR3: CASRSGQGVGQPQHF. The bases are TGTGCCAGCAGATCGGGACAGGGGGTAGGTCAGCCCCAGCATTTT.